This T cell receptor (beta chain) is drawn from a study of neurological immune-mediated disorders (dated by TCRdb to between 2018 and 2020). Turning to the overall study: The study compared peripheral blood TCR-beta repertoires of HTLV-I-associated myelopathy (HAM/TSP) patients, multiple sclerosis patients and healthy controls using UMI-based sequencing. The cohort comprised around 70 subjects: 14 HAM/TSP patients, 35 or so multiple sclerosis patients and about 20 healthy controls. Longitudinal HAM/TSP and healthy donors were sampled at 3 time-points each (roughly 3-40 month intervals). The approximately 100 TCR-beta libraries included longitudinal samples, technical triplicates and paired sorted CD4+ and CD8+ T-cell subsets alongside PBMC samples. What the research found in general, with its limitations: No identical CDR3 amino acid sequences were found to be shared among expanded clones across subjects, suggesting that TCR-beta repertoires were private in all groups. TCR clonal expansion was greatest in HAM/TSP patients and smallest in MS patients, who ranked below even healthy controls.

The label giving this sample's time point can be read as: longitudinal time-point 3. Unsorted PBMC libraries were generated from 2 million PBMCs stored in RNAlater at -80 °C until RNA extraction. Peripheral blood underwent Ficoll-Hypaque density gradient centrifugation to isolate PBMCs, which were then cryopreserved in liquid nitrogen. Its CDR3 holds 14 amino acids, cysteine through phenylalanine. Only the CDR3 part of the read is kept: 42 bases, read in frame from the first base. V lost 2 bases and J lost 7 bases; the stretch between them is 15 bases long. This clonotype was counted ten times or more. Its cognate antigen has yet to be identified. The sample holds no much larger clone one base away, and base qualities are not on file. cDNA was synthesized by template-switch 5'RACE using a primer carrying a 10-nucleotide random unique molecular identifier by which each TCR transcript was tagged. Each sequencing run produced over 180 million TCR-beta sequences covering 15-18 subjects. The RNeasy kit was used to extract total RNA. The KAPA Real-time Library Amplification kit was used to amplify TCR-beta VDJ regions with primers for the TCR constant region and the 5'RACE anchor. Sample indexes and Illumina adaptors were added in a first PCR, and a second PCR then increased library yield. After Ampure bead purification, the roughly 650 bp TCR product was size-selected on a 2% E-gel SizeSelection system. Before pooling, library quality was assessed on a Bioanalyzer, concentration was determined with Qubit, and library quantification was performed with the Kapa Library Quantification kit. Paired-end 2 x 150 bp sequencing of the libraries was performed on an Illumina HiSeq 2500. To increase sequence diversity, about 25-31% phiX was spiked into each library pool. In the paper's pipeline: Quality-filtered reads were processed with the UMI-based MiGEC pipeline, and over 90% of raw TCR sequences were removed by the MiGEC pipeline during error correction. IMGT germline references were used for alignment of VDJ genes, and clonotypes were defined by a unique CDR3 amino acid sequence together with V-J genes. VDJtools evaluated clonal expansion, Shannon diversity and CDR3 relatedness (CalcPairwiseDistances, ClusterSamples); CLCbio workbench built phylogenetic trees. Clones with at least 8 unique UMIs were defined as expanded, with this threshold being based on coefficient-of-variation modelling across technical triplicates. The public reads were reprocessed in TCRdb via fastp at Q25 and MiXCR, keeping in-frame beta chains. Under each unique CDR3 protein, matching rows form one entry showing the most common genes and DNA. These V and J calls derive from TCRdb rather than the authors' analysis. In all, the sample holds roughly 50,000 distinct CDR3 sequences, and roughly 12% of those were seen once. The ten top clones hold approximately 10% of the sample.

The source is a male donor with HTLV-1-associated myelopathy (HAM/TSP). In this chain, TRBV12-3 or TRBV12-4 is recombined with TRBJ2-7; matching of 6 bases hints at TRBD2 as the D gene. Sample: PBMCs. The CDR3 sequence is CASSLIGAAGEQYF. The nucleotides are TGTGCCAGCAGTTTAATAGGAGCCGCGGGGGAGCAGTACTTC.